Listed here are 21 T cell receptor beta chains from one sample, sequenced in a study of a mutant IDH1 vaccine in newly diagnosed glioma (dated by TCRdb to the early 2020s). The antigens of these receptors remain unknown. The sample's time point label, in plain terms: week 11, during vaccination. Each vaccine dose, consisting of 300 ug of a 20-mer mutant IDH1 peptide in Montanide, was administered subcutaneously with topical imiquimod. Library method: the immunoSEQ multiplex PCR assay. Imported from immuneACCESS, the table was reduced by TCRdb to in-frame sequences with V and J called. These copies leave out some clones; in studies compared against another copy, an unresolved V gene accounts for under half, and the cause of the remainder is not known. This sample has roughly 70,000 clones in its table, and roughly 80% of those were observed once. The ten largest make up around 8.3% of the sample.

Here the sequenced sample was PBMCs, taken from a glioma patient whose treatment included an IDH1 peptide vaccine. The receptors were sampled from a woman in her fifties or sixties with glioma.

V gene TRBV2 combines with J gene TRBJ2-7; a possible D gene is TRBD2 (6 bases). Germline assignment: CDR1 SNHLY and CDR2 FYNNEI. Trimming took off 7 bases at V and 7 bases at J, with 14 bases between the two ends. CDR3 length: 12 amino acids. The CDR3 spells CASMGGYGEQYF. CDR3 DNA sequence: TGTGCCAGCATGGGGGGATACGGGGAGCAGTACTTC.

The V gene is TRBV25-1, the J gene TRBJ1-6, with unresolved D. The CDR3 is 15 amino acids. CDR1 and CDR2 (germline): MGHDK, SYGVNS. With 3 bases removed from V and 4 bases from J, the gap between germline ends came to 10 bases. In DNA form, the CDR3 reads TGTGCCAGCAGTGATTGGCCAAGATATAATTCACCCCTCCACTTT. This sequence encodes CASSDWPRYNSPLHF.

The V and J genes are TRBV12-2 and TRBJ1-1; the table's D call of TRBD1 was not tested on the DNA. TRBV12-2 is recorded as a pseudogene. This CDR3 region has 17 residues. CDR3 sequence reads: CASRSDPGQGMNTEAFF. CDR3 in DNA: TGTGCAAGTCGCTCCGACCCCGGACAGGGAATGAACACTGAAGCTTTCTTT.

V is TRBV7-2 and J is TRBJ1-3; unclear D gene. From germline, CDR1 is SGHTA and CDR2 FQGNSA. The CDR3 spans 15 residues. Trimming cost V 5 bases and J 0 bases, with 11 bases left between them. The CDR3 region is CASSPLGLSGNTIYF. The CDR3 DNA reads TGTGCCAGCAGCCCGCTTGGGCTCTCTGGAAACACCATATATTTT.

This sequence joins TRBV5-5 and TRBJ2-7; 10 bases map to TRBD1. J gave up 3 bases and V 4 bases, and 10 bases lay outside the gene matches. This CDR3 spans 16 amino acids. Per germline, CDR1 SGHKS and CDR2 YYEKEE (reference sequence). CDR3 residues: CASSTGTGERYYEQYF. The CDR3 bases are TGTGCCAGCAGCACCGGGACAGGGGAAAGGTACTACGAGCAGTACTTC.

The chain combines TRBV30 with TRBJ2-5; tentatively, D is TRBD2 (5 bases). This CDR3 is built from 14 residues. Trimming took off 0 bases at V and 11 bases at J, with 19 bases between the two ends. CDR1 and CDR2 (germline): GTSNPN, SVGIG (reference sequence). This CDR3 is CAWSVGLSTWEQYF. The CDR3 DNA reads as TGTGCCTGGAGTGTGGGGTTAAGTACGTGGGAGCAGTACTTC.

This clone has a single count. The chain has TRBV5-1 and TRBJ2-5; possible D gene TRBD1, 5 bases. Trimming removed 0 bases from V and 5 bases from J, with 17 bases in between. Looked up from germline, CDR1 is SGHRS and CDR2 is YFSETQ. CDR3 length: 16 residues. CDR3 nucleotides: TGCGCCAGCAGCTTGGGGTCCTTTCAGGGCAGTGAGACCCAGTACTTC. Translated, it gives CASSLGSFQGSETQYF.

CDR3 nucleotides: TGCGCCAGCAGCTTGGGGGTCGGCGCCCAAAGAACCTACGAGCAGTACTTC. It encodes CASSLGVGAQRTYEQYF. The V and J genes are TRBV5-1 and TRBJ2-7; no reliable D call. V lost 0 bases, J lost 2 bases, and 18 bases lay in between. Looked up from germline, CDR1 is SGHRS and CDR2 is YFSETQ. The CDR3 is 17 amino acids.

This clone was seen only once. This chain links TRBV7-9 with TRBJ2-1; 13 bases are shared with TRBD2. The J segment lost 0 bases and the V segment lost 6 bases, leaving 8 bases of the junction unmatched. The CDR3 has 18 residues. Germline CDR1 is SEHNR and CDR2 is FQNEAQ (reference sequence). Written as DNA, the CDR3 is TGTGCCAGCAGAAGAGGGACTAGCGGGGCCCACTCCTACAATGAGCAGTTCTTC. Residues: CASRRGTSGAHSYNEQFF.

The CDR3 DNA is TGTGCCAGCAGCGCCCGGGAGGGTGGGGACACTGAAGCTTTCTTT. Protein: CASSAREGGDTEAFF. The chain joins TRBV5-4 to TRBJ1-1; D not certain. Germline values: CDR1 SGHNT, CDR2 YYREEE (reference sequence). V was shortened by 4 bases and J by 3 bases, with 16 bases between the two germline ends. The CDR3 has 15 residues.

This sequence joins TRBV15 and TRBJ1-1; D might be TRBD1 (6 bases). Looked up from germline, CDR1 is LNHNV and CDR2 is YYDKDF (reference sequence). With 9 bases removed from V and 3 bases from J, the gap between germline ends came to 11 bases. This CDR3 contains 12 residues. CDR3 sequence: CATGNRDTEAFF. CDR3 DNA sequence: TGTGCCACGGGGAACAGGGACACTGAAGCTTTCTTT.

This chain links TRBV18 with TRBJ1-1; D unresolved. The CDR3 loop spans 15 amino acids. The germline CDR1 and CDR2 sequences are KGHSH and LQKENI. Trimming removed 3 bases from V and 1 base from J, with 12 bases in between. CDR3 sequence reads: CASSPITQQNTEAFF. CDR3 DNA sequence: TGTGCCAGCTCACCGATTACCCAACAGAACACTGAAGCTTTCTTT. Looking up the rest from reference TRBV18 and TRBJ1-1 gives the full variable domain: NAGVMQNPRHLVRRRGQEARLRCSPMKGHSHVYWYRQLPEEGLKFMVYLQKENIIDESGMPKERFSAEFPKEGPSILRIQQVVRGDSAAYFCASSPITQQNTEAFFGQGTRLTVV.

This clone occurred a few times. The chain employs TRBV27 and TRBJ1-1; D possibly corresponds to TRBD1 (6 bases). CDR1 is MNHEY and CDR2 is SMNVEV in the germline V gene (reference sequence). V was cut by 7 bases and J by 0 bases, with 12 bases left in between. The CDR3 has 14 residues. Here the CDR3 reads CASIKGGMNTEAFF. The CDR3 bases are TGTGCCAGCATCAAGGGGGGAATGAACACTGAAGCTTTCTTT.

The V call is TRBV6-6, the J call TRBJ1-4, with 7 bases that match TRBD1. V was clipped by 2 bases and J by 6 bases; unmatched bases: 6. Germline-derived CDR1 and CDR2 are MNHNY and SVGAGI (reference sequence). The CDR3 covers 15 residues. The CDR3 reads CASSYEQGRDEKLFF. CDR3 sequence (DNA): TGTGCCAGCAGTTACGAACAGGGGCGGGATGAAAAACTGTTTTTT.

J is TRBJ2-2 and V is TRBV5-1; 7 bases line up with TRBD1. The CDR3 runs to 17 residues. J lost 4 bases, V lost 4 bases, and 13 bases had no gene match. Looked up from germline, CDR1 is SGHRS and CDR2 is YFSETQ. The DNA for the CDR3 is TGCGCCAGCAGCCGGGAACCTCCGACAGGGCCCACCGGGGAGCTGTTTTTT. Translated: CASSREPPTGPTGELFF.

The chain uses TRBV2 and TRBJ1-5, with 7 nucleotides matching TRBD1. J gave up 0 bases and V 6 bases, and 2 bases lay outside the gene matches. The germline gives CDR1 SNHLY, CDR2 FYNNEI. The CDR3 covers 14 residues. CDR3: CASRGDSSNQPQHF. CDR3 DNA: TGTGCCAGCAGGGGGGACAGTAGCAATCAGCCCCAGCATTTT.

In this sample, this clone turned up once. The V call is TRBV4-1, the J call TRBJ2-1, with TRBD2 as a possible D gene (5 bases). Germline CDR1 is MGHRA and CDR2 is YSYEKL. CDR3 length equals 17 residues. The germline V and J ends were trimmed by 0 bases and 6 bases, with 18 bases remaining between them. CDR3 sequence (DNA): TGCGCCAGCAGCCAAGAACCAGAGGGTACAATCGTCAATGAGCAGTTCTTC. Its translation: CASSQEPEGTIVNEQFF.

This clone was seen a single time. The V and J genes are TRBV29-1 and TRBJ2-3; possibly TRBD2 for D (6 bases). V lost 7 bases and J 1 base, leaving 12 bases between the germline ends. The germline V gene encodes CDR1 SQVTM and CDR2 ANQGSEA. The CDR3 runs to 13 residues. The CDR3 coding sequence is TGCAGCGCGGGGGTGGATCGCACAGATACGCAGTATTTT. Its protein product is CSAGVDRTDTQYF.

The rearrangement links TRBV6-5 to TRBJ1-1, with D unclear. Deletions cut 6 bases from V and 4 bases from J, with 15 bases between. The CDR3 consists of 14 residues. Germline V gene sequence: CDR1 MNHEY, CDR2 SVGAGI. Here the CDR3 reads CASRGKVFPTEAFF. The DNA for the CDR3 is TGTGCCAGCAGGGGAAAAGTCTTTCCCACTGAAGCTTTCTTT.

This chain links TRBV6-1 with TRBJ1-5; D is undetermined. Looked up from germline, CDR1 is MNHNS and CDR2 is SASEGT. V lost 7 bases, J lost 4 bases, and 14 bases lay in between. The CDR3 sequence is 14 residues long. CDR3 sequence: CASTPRLGNQPQHF. The CDR3 nucleotides read TGTGCCAGCACCCCCCGCCTGGGGAATCAGCCCCAGCATTTT.

The V and J genes are TRBV7-9 and TRBJ1-2; D ambiguous. The germline V and J ends were trimmed by 5 bases and 1 base, with 14 bases remaining between them. This CDR3 is built from 15 residues. Germline loops: CDR1 SEHNR, CDR2 FQNEAQ (reference sequence). CDR3 nucleotides: TGTGCCAGCAGCCGGCTGAACAGAAGTAACTATGGCTACACCTTC. Encoded protein: CASSRLNRSNYGYTF.